These 21 T cell receptor beta chains originate from one sample sequenced in a study of PD-L1 blockade in urothelial cancer. Here immunoSEQ multiplex PCR was the method, and the copy in TCRdb shows in-frame clones only, minus some. The data show about 88,000 clones, about 89% seen once. As for time point: pretreatment peripheral blood. Material: PBMCs, obtained around atezolizumab (anti-PD-L1) treatment. The receptors shown here come from a woman aged 80 or over with urothelial cancer.

The chain recombines TRBV5-8 with TRBJ1-1; tentative D call: TRBD1 (6 bases). Germline values: CDR1 SGHTS, CDR2 YDEGEE. This CDR3 contains 15 residues. V dropped 3 bases and J dropped 0 bases, with 12 bases sitting between them. CDR3 sequence (DNA): TGTGCCAGCAGCTGGACGGGGGGCATGAACACTGAAGCTTTCTTT. Residues: CASSWTGGMNTEAFF.

V usage is TRBV7-3 and J usage is TRBJ2-5; D remains unclear. In germline, CDR1 is SGHTA, CDR2 FQGTGA. Trimming took 5 bases from V and 4 from J, leaving 8 bases between them. This CDR3 comprises 12 residues. Here the CDR3 reads CASSQAGETQYF. For the CDR3, the DNA is TGTGCCAGCAGCCAGGCCGGAGAGACCCAGTACTTC.

The chain links TRBV5-1 to TRBJ2-1, with 7 bases identical to TRBD2. The V and J ends lost 0 bases and 4 bases, in that order; junction bases with no gene match: 7. Germline V gene sequence: CDR1 SGHRS, CDR2 YFSETQ. CDR3 length: 16 residues. CDR3 amino acids: CASSLVGREPYNEQFF. The CDR3 region has the DNA TGCGCCAGCAGCTTGGTCGGGCGGGAGCCATACAATGAGCAGTTCTTC.

The chain carries TRBV29-1 and TRBJ1-4, with D tentatively TRBD1 (5 bases). Germline V gene lookup returns CDR1 SQVTM and CDR2 ANQGSEA. The CDR3 consists of 14 residues. Trimming stripped 4 bases from V and 0 bases from J, with 9 bases between. CDR3 sequence: CSVATGTTNEKLFF. CDR3 DNA: TGCAGCGTTGCCACAGGAACAACTAATGAAAAACTGTTTTTT.

The CDR3 is CASSASTGASGANVLTF. In nucleotides, the CDR3 is TGTGCCAGCAGCGCTTCGACAGGGGCCTCTGGGGCCAACGTCCTGACTTTC. The chain uses TRBV9 and TRBJ2-6, with 8 positions matching TRBD1. From germline, CDR1 is SGDLS and CDR2 YYNGEE. V shed 3 bases and J 0 bases; nucleotides not matched to a gene: 5. CDR3 length equals 17 residues.

The V call is TRBV4-1, the J call TRBJ1-2; D is uncertain. Trimming stripped 7 bases from V and 2 bases from J, with 20 bases between. From germline, CDR1 is MGHRA and CDR2 YSYEKL. The CDR3 extends over 16 amino acids. This chain's CDR3 is CASNRNPNDGNYGYTF. The CDR3 region has the DNA TGCGCCAGCAACCGAAACCCAAACGACGGGAACTATGGCTACACCTTC.

The V call is TRBV2, the J call TRBJ2-7; D is possibly TRBD1 (6 bases). The germline V and J ends were trimmed by 4 bases and 9 bases, with 19 bases remaining between them. Germline CDR1 and CDR2: SNHLY and FYNNEI. The CDR3 spans 14 residues. CDR3 DNA: TGTGCCAGCAGTGGGGTGGGACAAAGAGAGAGGCAGTACTTC. Encoded protein: CASSGVGQRERQYF. Supplemented by reference TRBV2 and TRBJ2-7, the full variable domain reads EPEVTQTPSHQVTQMGQEVILRCVPISNHLYFYWYRQILGQKVEFLVSFYNNEISEKSEIFDDQFSVERPDGSNFTLKIRSTKLEDSAMYFCASSGVGQRERQYFGPGTRLTVT.

The rearrangement joins TRBV10-1 to TRBJ2-1, with 10 bases aligning to TRBD1. Germline V lookup: CDR1 WNHNN, CDR2 SYGVQD (reference sequence). CDR3 size: 18 residues. V shed 8 bases and J 8 bases; nucleotides not matched to a gene: 21. The CDR3 region has the DNA TGCGCCAGCGCAACCGAGACCCTTAACCGGGACAGGGGCGATGAGCAGTTCTTC. Protein: CASATETLNRDRGDEQFF.

The rearrangement uses TRBV2 and TRBJ1-1; D uncertain. V was pared by 4 bases and J by 5 bases, with 8 bases between. In germline, CDR1 is SNHLY, CDR2 FYNNEI. The CDR3 has 12 residues. CDR3 sequence reads: CASSVAYTEAFF. The DNA of the CDR3 is TGTGCCAGCAGTGTAGCGTATACTGAAGCTTTCTTT. The full variable domain, in which reference TRBV2 and TRBJ1-1 provide the parts outside the CDR3, is EPEVTQTPSHQVTQMGQEVILRCVPISNHLYFYWYRQILGQKVEFLVSFYNNEISEKSEIFDDQFSVERPDGSNFTLKIRSTKLEDSAMYFCASSVAYTEAFFGQGTRLTVV.

This chain joins TRBV5-1 and TRBJ1-2, with D unresolved. In germline, CDR1 is SGHRS, CDR2 YFSETQ. The CDR3 has 14 amino acids. V lost 4 bases to trimming and J lost 2 bases, with 12 bases between them. The CDR3 protein is CASSPIQTNYGYTF. The CDR3 DNA reads as TGCGCCAGCAGCCCTATCCAGACAAACTATGGCTACACCTTC.

This sequence joins TRBV28 and TRBJ1-1; D gene unclear. Germline lookup yields CDR1 MDHEN and CDR2 SYDVKM. Trimming took 7 bases from V and 4 from J, leaving 19 bases between them. The CDR3 has 15 residues. CDR3 nucleotide sequence: TGTGCCAGCATCCCGCCGTCGGGGAGCTCCACTGAAGCTTTCTTT. Translated: CASIPPSGSSTEAFF. Drawing the rest from reference TRBV28 and TRBJ1-1, the complete variable domain is DVKVTQSSRYLVKRTGEKVFLECVQDMDHENMFWYRQDPGLGLRLIYFSYDVKMKEKGDIPEGYSVSREKKERFSLILESASTNQTSMYLCASIPPSGSSTEAFFGQGTRLTVV.

The CDR3 coding sequence is TGTGCCAGCAGCCTTACAGGGGCCCGACAAGAGACCCAGTACTTC. Amino acid sequence: CASSLTGARQETQYF. The V and J genes are TRBV7-3 and TRBJ2-5, with 7 bases matching TRBD1. The ends lost 5 bases at V and 2 bases at J; junction bases unmatched: 8. Germline assignment: CDR1 SGHTA and CDR2 FQGTGA. The CDR3 runs to 15 residues.

CDR3 sequence (DNA): TGTGCCAGTACCCACAACATCCCTCCCTACGAGCAGTACTTC. Protein: CASTHNIPPYEQYF. The chain has TRBV28 and TRBJ2-7; D is uncertain. Per the germline V gene, CDR1 is MDHEN and CDR2 is SYDVKM. V lost 9 bases, J lost 2 bases, and 17 bases lay in between. This CDR3 has 14 amino acids.

This clone was observed once. J is TRBJ2-1 and V is TRBV6-6; D may be TRBD2 (5 bases). Per the germline V gene, CDR1 is MNHNY and CDR2 is SVGAGI (reference sequence). Trimming stripped 4 bases from V and 4 bases from J, with 11 bases between. The CDR3 sequence is 14 residues long. The CDR3: CASSWDSAYNEQFF. CDR3 coding DNA: TGTGCCAGCAGTTGGGATAGCGCTTACAATGAGCAGTTCTTC.

The rearrangement links TRBV5-5 to TRBJ1-4; D remains unclear. The V end was cut by 0 bases, the J end by 0 bases, with 6 bases between. Germline assignment: CDR1 SGHKS and CDR2 YYEKEE (reference sequence). CDR3 length: 15 amino acids. CDR3 coding DNA: TGTGCCAGCAGCTTGGCCGGAGCAACTAATGAAAAACTGTTTTTT. Translating gives CASSLAGATNEKLFF.

As concerns this clone: Mismatch with germline at one junction end may stem from a read error. V and J are TRBV28 and TRBJ2-3; 8 bases align to TRBD1. Germline CDR1 is MDHEN and CDR2 is SYDVKM. This CDR3 is built from 12 residues. The CDR3 DNA is TGTGCCAGCGGGCTAGGGGACAGGTCCTTCGGGTTT. This codes for CASGLGDRSFGF.

This clone was seen once. This chain joins TRBV7-3 and TRBJ2-2, with 9 bases lining up with TRBD2. V gave up 1 base and J gave up 4 bases; unmatched junction bases: 16. Germline V gene sequence: CDR1 SGHTA, CDR2 FQGTGA. This CDR3 has 20 residues. This chain's CDR3 is CASSLRASGNQRFTTGELFF. The CDR3, as DNA: TGTGCCAGCAGCTTAAGGGCTAGCGGGAATCAACGGTTTACCACCGGGGAGCTGTTTTTT.

This chain connects TRBV5-1 to TRBJ2-7, with 7 bases identical to TRBD2. Germline-derived CDR1 and CDR2 are SGHRS and YFSETQ. The J segment lost 2 bases and the V segment lost 7 bases, leaving 6 bases of the junction unmatched. The CDR3 consists of 13 residues. This CDR3 reads CASAGGLAYEQYF. Written as DNA, the CDR3 is TGCGCCAGCGCCGGTGGACTAGCCTACGAGCAGTACTTC. Full variable domain (outside the CDR3, taken from reference TRBV5-1 and TRBJ2-7): KAGVTQTPRYLIKTRGQQVTLSCSPISGHRSVSWYQQTPGQGLQFLFEYFSETQRNKGNFPGRFSGRQFSNSRSEMNVSTLELGDSALYLCASAGGLAYEQYFGPGTRLTVT.

The rearrangement joins TRBV29-1 to TRBJ2-2; the D gene is possibly TRBD2 (5 bases). Germline V gene data show CDR1 as SQVTM and CDR2 as ANQGSEA. V was cut by 1 base and J by 6 bases, with 15 bases left in between. CDR3 length: 15 amino acids. This chain's CDR3 is CSVEAPGWFAGELFF. CDR3 DNA sequence: TGCAGCGTTGAAGCCCCGGGGTGGTTCGCCGGGGAGCTGTTTTTT.

V and J are TRBV28 and TRBJ1-1; maybe TRBD1 (5 bases). This CDR3 comprises 16 residues. Trimming removed 5 bases from V and 4 bases from J, with 20 bases in between. Germline CDR1 and CDR2: MDHEN and SYDVKM. The CDR3 here is CASSPGGWERGTEAFF. The CDR3 nucleotides are TGTGCCAGCAGTCCGGGGGGTTGGGAAAGGGGCACTGAAGCTTTCTTT.

The chain recombines TRBV5-1 with TRBJ2-1; 11 bases map to TRBD2. In germline, CDR1 is SGHRS, CDR2 YFSETQ. The CDR3 consists of 18 residues. V lost 0 bases to trimming and J lost 8 bases; unmatched junction nucleotides: 13. The CDR3 sequence is CASSLGLRVTSGSHEQFF. The CDR3 coding sequence is TGCGCCAGCAGCTTGGGCCTCCGGGTAACTAGCGGGAGTCATGAGCAGTTCTTC.